This entry is about one T cell receptor (beta chain). Germline V lookup: CDR1 SNHLY, CDR2 FYNNEI. V was pared by 0 bases and J by 4 bases, with 3 bases of the junction left unmatched. The CDR3 contains 15 residues. The data stem from a study of blood T cell repertoires in COVID-19. About the study: The origin of the acute and convalescent COVID-19 samples was the United States, Italy and Spain. T cells, B-cell-depleted T cells, or PBMCs supplied cDNA or gDNA.

Authors' analysis steps: Reference gene primers were amplified, and this amplification served to estimate nucleated cell counts. Repertoires were generated with immunoSEQ multiplex PCR, while TCRdb's copy carries only in-frame clones and drops some. From that table come the V and J calls and clone size; the DNA was used to work out D and trimming. The sample yields 400,000 to 550,000 clones, around 88% seen once. What was sequenced was peripheral blood. The chain is built from TRBV2 and TRBJ1-3; 7 nucleotides agree with TRBD1. The receptor's source is a woman aged 25 to 45 with acute or convalescent COVID-19. The CDR3 sequence: CASSEAGQLGNTIYF. The DNA of the CDR3 is TGTGCCAGCAGTGAAGCGGGACAGCTCGGAAACACCATATATTTT.